This T cell receptor (beta chain) comes out of a study of blood T cell repertoires in COVID-19. Study details: Sites across the United States, Italy and Spain contributed samples from acute and convalescent COVID-19.

The CDR3 runs 13 residues. The V end lost 5 bases, the J end lost 5 bases, and 10 bases lay between the germline ends. In the original workflow: Amplifying reference gene primers gave estimates of nucleated cell counts. The protocol was immunoSEQ multiplex PCR, while the TCRdb copy is restricted to in-frame clones and leaves out a portion. V, J and clone size derive from that table, while D and trimming were established from the DNA sequence. The sample holds more than 45,000 clones; 90% are singletons and the top ten take over 4%. Sample: peripheral blood. The chain recombines TRBV12-3 or TRBV12-4 with TRBJ1-5, with D possibly being TRBD1 (5 bases). The clonotype was recovered from an older man with acute or convalescent COVID-19. The CDR3 DNA follows: TGTGCCAGCAGTGATCAGGGTTATCAGCCCCAGCATTTT. It translates to CASSDQGYQPQHF.